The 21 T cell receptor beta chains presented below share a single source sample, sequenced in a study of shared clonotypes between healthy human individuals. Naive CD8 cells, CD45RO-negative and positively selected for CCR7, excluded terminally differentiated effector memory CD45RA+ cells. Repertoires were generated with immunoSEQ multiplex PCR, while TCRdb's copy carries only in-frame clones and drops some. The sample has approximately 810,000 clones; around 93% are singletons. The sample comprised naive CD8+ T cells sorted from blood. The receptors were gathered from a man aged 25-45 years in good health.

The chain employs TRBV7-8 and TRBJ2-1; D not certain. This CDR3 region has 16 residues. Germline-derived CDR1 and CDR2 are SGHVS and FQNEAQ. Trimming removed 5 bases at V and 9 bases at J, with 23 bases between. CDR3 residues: CASSRDRVPRRSEQFF. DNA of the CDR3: TGTGCCAGCAGCCGCGACCGGGTCCCCCGCCGCAGTGAGCAGTTCTTC. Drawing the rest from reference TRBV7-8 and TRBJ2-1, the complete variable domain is GAGVSQSPRYKVAKRGQDVALRCDPISGHVSLFWYQQALGQGPEFLTYFQNEAQLDKSGLPSDRFFAERPEGSVSTLKIQRTQQEDSAVYLCASSRDRVPRRSEQFFGPGTRLTVL.

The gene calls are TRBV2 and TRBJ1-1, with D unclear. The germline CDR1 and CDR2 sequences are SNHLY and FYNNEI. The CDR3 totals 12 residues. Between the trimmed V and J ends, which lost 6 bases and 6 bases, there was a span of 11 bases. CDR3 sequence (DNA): TGTGCCAGCAGCGCTGAAACGGCTGAAGCTTTCTTT. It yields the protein CASSAETAEAFF.

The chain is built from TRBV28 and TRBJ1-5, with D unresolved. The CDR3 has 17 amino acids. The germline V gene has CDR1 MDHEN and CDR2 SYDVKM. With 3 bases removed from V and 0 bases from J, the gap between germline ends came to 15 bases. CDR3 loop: CASSFTESPNSNQPQHF. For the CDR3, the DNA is TGTGCCAGCAGTTTTACGGAAAGCCCCAATAGCAATCAGCCCCAGCATTTT. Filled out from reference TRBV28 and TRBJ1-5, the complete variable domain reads DVKVTQSSRYLVKRTGEKVFLECVQDMDHENMFWYRQDPGLGLRLIYFSYDVKMKEKGDIPEGYSVSREKKERFSLILESASTNQTSMYLCASSFTESPNSNQPQHFGDGTRLSIL.

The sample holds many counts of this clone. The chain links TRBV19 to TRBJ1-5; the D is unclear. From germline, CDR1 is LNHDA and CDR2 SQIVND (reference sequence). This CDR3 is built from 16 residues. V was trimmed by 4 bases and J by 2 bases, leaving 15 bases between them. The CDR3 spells CASSKGPEMGNQPQHF. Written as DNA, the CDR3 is TGTGCCAGTAGTAAGGGTCCGGAGATGGGCAATCAGCCCCAGCATTTT. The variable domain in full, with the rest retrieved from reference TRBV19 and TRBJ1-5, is DGGITQSPKYLFRKEGQNVTLSCEQNLNHDAMYWYRQDPGQGLRLIYYSQIVNDFQKGDIAEGYSVSREKKESFPLTVTSAQKNPTAFYLCASSKGPEMGNQPQHFGDGTRLSIL.

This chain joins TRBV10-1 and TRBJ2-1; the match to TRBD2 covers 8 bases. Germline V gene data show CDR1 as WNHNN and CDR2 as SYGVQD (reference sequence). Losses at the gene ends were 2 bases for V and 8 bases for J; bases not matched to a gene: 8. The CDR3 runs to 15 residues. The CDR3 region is CASSEVSGSVDEQFF. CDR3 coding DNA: TGCGCCAGCAGTGAGGTGAGCGGGAGTGTGGATGAGCAGTTCTTC.

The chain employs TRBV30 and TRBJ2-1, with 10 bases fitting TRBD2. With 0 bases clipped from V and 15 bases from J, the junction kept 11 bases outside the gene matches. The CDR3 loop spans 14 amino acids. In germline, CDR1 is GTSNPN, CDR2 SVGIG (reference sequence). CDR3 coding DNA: TGTGCCTGGAGTGTACTTAGCGGGGGGTTCCAACTGTTCTTC. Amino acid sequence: CAWSVLSGGFQLFF. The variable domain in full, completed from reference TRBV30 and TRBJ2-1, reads SQTIHQWPATLVQPVGSPLSLECTVEGTSNPNLYWYRQAAGRGLQLLFYSVGIGQISSEVPQNLSASRPQDRQFILSSKKLLLSDSGFYLCAWSVLSGGFQLFFGPGTRLTVL.

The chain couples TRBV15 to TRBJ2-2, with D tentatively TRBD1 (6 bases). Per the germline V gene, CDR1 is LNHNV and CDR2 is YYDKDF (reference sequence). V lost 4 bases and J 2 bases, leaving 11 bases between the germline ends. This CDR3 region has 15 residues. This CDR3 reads CATSKTDRNTGELFF. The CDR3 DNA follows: TGTGCCACCAGCAAGACGGACAGAAACACCGGGGAGCTGTTTTTT.

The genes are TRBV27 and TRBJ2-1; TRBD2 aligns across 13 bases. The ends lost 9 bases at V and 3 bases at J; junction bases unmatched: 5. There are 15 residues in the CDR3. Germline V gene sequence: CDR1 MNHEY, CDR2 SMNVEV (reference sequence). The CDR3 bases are TGTGCCAGTACTAGCGGGAGGGCCCTCTACAATGAGCAGTTCTTC. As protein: CASTSGRALYNEQFF.

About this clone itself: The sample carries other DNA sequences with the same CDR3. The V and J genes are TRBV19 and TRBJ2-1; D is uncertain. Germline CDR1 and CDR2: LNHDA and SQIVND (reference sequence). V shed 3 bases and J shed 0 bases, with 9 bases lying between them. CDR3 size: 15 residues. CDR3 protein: CASSMAGSSYNEQFF. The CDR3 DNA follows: TGTGCCAGTAGTATGGCCGGGTCCTCCTACAATGAGCAGTTCTTC.

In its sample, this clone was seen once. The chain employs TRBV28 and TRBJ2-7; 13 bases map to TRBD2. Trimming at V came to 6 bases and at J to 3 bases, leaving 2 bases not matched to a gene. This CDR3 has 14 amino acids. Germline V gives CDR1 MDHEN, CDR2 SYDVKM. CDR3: CASRLAGGLYEQYF. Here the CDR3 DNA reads TGTGCCAGCAGACTAGCGGGAGGGCTCTACGAGCAGTACTTC.

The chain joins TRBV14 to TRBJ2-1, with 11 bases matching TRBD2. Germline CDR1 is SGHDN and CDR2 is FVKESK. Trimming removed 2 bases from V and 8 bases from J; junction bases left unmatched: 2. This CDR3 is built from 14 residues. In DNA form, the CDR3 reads TGTGCCAGCAGCCAAACTAGCGGGAGTTATGAGCAGTTCTTC. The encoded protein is CASSQTSGSYEQFF.

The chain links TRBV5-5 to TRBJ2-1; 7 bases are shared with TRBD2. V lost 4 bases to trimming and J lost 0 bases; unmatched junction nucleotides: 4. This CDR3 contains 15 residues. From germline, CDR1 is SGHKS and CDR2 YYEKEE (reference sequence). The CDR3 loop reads CASSLSGDSYNEQFF. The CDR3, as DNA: TGTGCCAGCAGCCTGAGCGGGGACTCCTACAATGAGCAGTTCTTC.

This chain's CDR3 is CASSPSVYEQYF. CDR3 coding DNA: TGTGCCAGCAGCCCTAGCGTCTACGAGCAGTACTTC. The chain combines TRBV28 with TRBJ2-7, with D maybe TRBD2 (6 bases). Trimming removed 6 bases from V and 3 bases from J, with 9 bases in between. Germline CDR1 reads MDHEN; CDR2 reads SYDVKM. The CDR3 sequence is 12 residues long.

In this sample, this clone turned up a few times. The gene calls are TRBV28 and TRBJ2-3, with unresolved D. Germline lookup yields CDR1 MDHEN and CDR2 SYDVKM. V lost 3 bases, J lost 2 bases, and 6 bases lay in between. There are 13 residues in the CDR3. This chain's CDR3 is CASSFSFTDTQYF. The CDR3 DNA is TGTGCCAGCAGTTTCTCTTTCACAGATACGCAGTATTTT.

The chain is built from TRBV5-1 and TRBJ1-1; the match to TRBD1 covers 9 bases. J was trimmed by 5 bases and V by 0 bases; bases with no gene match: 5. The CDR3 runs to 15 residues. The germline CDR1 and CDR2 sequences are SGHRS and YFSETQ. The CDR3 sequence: CASSLAGTGLTEAFF. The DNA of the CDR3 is TGCGCCAGCAGCTTGGCTGGGACAGGGCTAACTGAAGCTTTCTTT.

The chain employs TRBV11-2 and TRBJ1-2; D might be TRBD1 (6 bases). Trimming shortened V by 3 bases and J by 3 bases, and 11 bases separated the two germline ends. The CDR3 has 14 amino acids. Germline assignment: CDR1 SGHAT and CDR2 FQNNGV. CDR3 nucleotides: TGTGCCAGCAGCTTTGGGGGCCCCGACTATGGCTACACCTTC. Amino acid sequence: CASSFGGPDYGYTF.

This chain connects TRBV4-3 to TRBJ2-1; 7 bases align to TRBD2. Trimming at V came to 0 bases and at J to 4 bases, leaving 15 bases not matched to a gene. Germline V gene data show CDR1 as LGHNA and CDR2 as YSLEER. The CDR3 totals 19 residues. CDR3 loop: CASSQDEDVEGGLYNEQFF. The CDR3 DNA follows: TGCGCCAGCAGCCAAGATGAGGATGTTGAGGGAGGGCTTTACAATGAGCAGTTCTTC.

CDR3: CSVDQAGGLGYNEQFF. DNA for the CDR3: TGCAGCGTTGATCAAGCGGGAGGGCTGGGGTACAATGAGCAGTTCTTC. This chain joins TRBV29-1 and TRBJ2-1; TRBD2 matches 10 bases. Germline CDR1 reads SQVTM; CDR2 reads ANQGSEA. The CDR3 length is 16 residues. V lost 3 bases to trimming and J lost 4 bases; unmatched junction nucleotides: 9.

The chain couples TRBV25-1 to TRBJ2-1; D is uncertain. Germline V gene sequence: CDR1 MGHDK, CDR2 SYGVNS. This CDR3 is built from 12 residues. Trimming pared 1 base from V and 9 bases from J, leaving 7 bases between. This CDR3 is CASSESRSEQFF. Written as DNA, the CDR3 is TGTGCCAGCAGTGAATCCCGGAGTGAGCAGTTCTTC.

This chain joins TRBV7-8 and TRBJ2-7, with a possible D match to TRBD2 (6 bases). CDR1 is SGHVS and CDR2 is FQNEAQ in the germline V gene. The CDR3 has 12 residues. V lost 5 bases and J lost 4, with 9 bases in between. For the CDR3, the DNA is TGTGCCAGCAGCGGGGGGTTGTACGAGCAGTACTTC. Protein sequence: CASSGGLYEQYF.

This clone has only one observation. The CDR3 sequence is CASQDGAGLSTDTQYF. CDR3 nucleotides: TGTGCCAGCCAGGACGGTGCGGGATTGAGCACAGATACGCAGTATTTT. V usage is TRBV27 and J usage is TRBJ2-3; possible D gene TRBD2, 6 bases. Germline values: CDR1 MNHEY, CDR2 SMNVEV (reference sequence). Trimming pared 8 bases from V and 0 bases from J, leaving 18 bases between. The CDR3 runs to 16 residues.